What follows are 8 T cell receptor beta chains derived from one specimen sequenced in a study of T cells in women clearing cervical HPV infection (dated by TCRdb to 2016 to 2019). The method behind the library was the immunoSEQ multiplex PCR assay. TCRdb obtained this table from immuneACCESS and retained in-frame rearrangements with V and J assigned. These tables miss some clones; where compared with another copy, unresolved V genes account for less than half of the shortfall, and the remainder is unexplained. The sample's clone listing holds approximately 13,000 clones. Less than 10% of the sample is in the top ten clones. Specimen: blood buffy coat. These receptors all come from a woman between 18 and 70 years old with a cervical HPV16 infection that either progressed to CIN3+ or cleared (not recorded which).

On this clone itself: The read gets to within 3 residues of the CDR3 end, and the germline J gene fills in the rest. The rearrangement joins TRBV6-2 or TRBV6-3 to TRBJ1-1; no firm D call. The CDR3 is made up of 15 amino acids. V dropped 0 bases and J dropped 0 bases, with 8 bases sitting between them. Looked up from germline, CDR1 is MNHEY and CDR2 is SVGEGT. The CDR3 reads CASSYSWQVNTEAFF. The sequenced part of the CDR3 DNA is TGTGCCAGCAGTTACTCCTGGCAGGTGAACACTGAA.

A remark on this clone: The CDR3 end lies 3 residues beyond the end of the read and is filled in from the germline J gene. The chain joins TRBV13 to TRBJ1-2, with D uncertain. Trimming took off 5 bases at V and 6 bases at J, with 19 bases between the two ends. CDR1 and CDR2 from the germline V gene are PRHDT and FYEKMQ (reference sequence). The CDR3 runs to 15 residues. CDR3 sequence reads: CASSPPLVGAHGYTF. CDR3 DNA (partial): TGTGCCAGCAGCCCGCCGTTGGTGGGCGCTCATGGC.

Notes on this clone: The read falls 3 residues short of the CDR3 end, and the missing part is taken from the germline J gene. This chain uses TRBV2 with TRBJ2-7; D is perhaps TRBD1 (6 bases). V lost 6 bases and J lost 5, with 11 bases in between. The CDR3 loop spans 12 amino acids. Germline-derived CDR1 and CDR2 are SNHLY and FYNNEI. The CDR3 loop is CASRVQGNEQYF. Partial CDR3 DNA: TGTGCCAGCAGGGTACAGGGCAACGAG.

Note on this clone: The CDR3 end lies 3 residues beyond the end of the read and is filled in from the germline J gene. V is TRBV20-1 and J is TRBJ1-2, with D maybe TRBD1 (6 bases). The CDR3 covers 13 residues. Germline V gene data show CDR1 as DFQATT and CDR2 as SNEGSKA (reference sequence). V gave up 6 bases and J gave up 2 bases, with 13 bases separating them. The CDR3 loop reads CSAPTGSNYGYTF. The DNA read from the CDR3 is TGCAGTGCGCCCACAGGGTCCAACTATGGC.

Remarks on this clone: Read data end 3 residues before the CDR3 end; the end is taken from the germline J gene. The chain combines TRBV6-2 or TRBV6-3 with TRBJ2-3; weak D call: TRBD1 (5 bases). Germline assignment: CDR1 MNHEY and CDR2 SVGEGT. CDR3 size: 14 residues. CDR3: CASSPGQIQETQYF. The CDR3 bases that were read are TGTGCCAGCAGTCCAGGGCAGATCCAAGAGACG.

Turning to this clone: The read ends 3 residues shy of where the CDR3 ends; the end is completed using the germline J gene. The gene calls are TRBV12-3 or TRBV12-4 and TRBJ1-2; 9 positions match TRBD1. With V trimmed by 3 bases and J by 2 bases, 4 bases remained unmatched. This CDR3 has 15 amino acids. CDR3 sequence reads: CASSFRDRVNYGYTF. The covered CDR3 bases are TGTGCCAGCAGTTTCCGGGACAGGGTCAACTATGGC.

In the case of this clone: The CDR3 is cut off 3 residues early in the read; its end comes from the germline J gene. The rearrangement links TRBV19 to TRBJ1-1; maybe TRBD1 (5 bases). Germline V gives CDR1 LNHDA, CDR2 SQIVND (reference sequence). This CDR3 has 14 amino acids. V was clipped by 3 bases and J by 0 bases, with 8 bases between them. CDR3 bases read: TGTGCCAGTAGTATTGGGGGGATGAACACTGAA. Residues: CASSIGGMNTE. The full-length CDR3 reads as CASSIGGMNTEAFF.

Worth noting for this clone: Read coverage stops 3 residues before the CDR3 terminus; the germline J gene supplies the remainder. The genes are TRBV5-1 and TRBJ1-1, with D tentatively TRBD1 (6 bases). Germline assignment: CDR1 SGHRS and CDR2 YFSETQ. The CDR3 contains 14 residues. V lost 7 bases and J lost 4, with 17 bases in between. CDR3 loop: CASSRSGQLTEAFF. The CDR3 bases that were read are TGCGCCAGCTCTCGATCGGGACAACTCACTGAA.